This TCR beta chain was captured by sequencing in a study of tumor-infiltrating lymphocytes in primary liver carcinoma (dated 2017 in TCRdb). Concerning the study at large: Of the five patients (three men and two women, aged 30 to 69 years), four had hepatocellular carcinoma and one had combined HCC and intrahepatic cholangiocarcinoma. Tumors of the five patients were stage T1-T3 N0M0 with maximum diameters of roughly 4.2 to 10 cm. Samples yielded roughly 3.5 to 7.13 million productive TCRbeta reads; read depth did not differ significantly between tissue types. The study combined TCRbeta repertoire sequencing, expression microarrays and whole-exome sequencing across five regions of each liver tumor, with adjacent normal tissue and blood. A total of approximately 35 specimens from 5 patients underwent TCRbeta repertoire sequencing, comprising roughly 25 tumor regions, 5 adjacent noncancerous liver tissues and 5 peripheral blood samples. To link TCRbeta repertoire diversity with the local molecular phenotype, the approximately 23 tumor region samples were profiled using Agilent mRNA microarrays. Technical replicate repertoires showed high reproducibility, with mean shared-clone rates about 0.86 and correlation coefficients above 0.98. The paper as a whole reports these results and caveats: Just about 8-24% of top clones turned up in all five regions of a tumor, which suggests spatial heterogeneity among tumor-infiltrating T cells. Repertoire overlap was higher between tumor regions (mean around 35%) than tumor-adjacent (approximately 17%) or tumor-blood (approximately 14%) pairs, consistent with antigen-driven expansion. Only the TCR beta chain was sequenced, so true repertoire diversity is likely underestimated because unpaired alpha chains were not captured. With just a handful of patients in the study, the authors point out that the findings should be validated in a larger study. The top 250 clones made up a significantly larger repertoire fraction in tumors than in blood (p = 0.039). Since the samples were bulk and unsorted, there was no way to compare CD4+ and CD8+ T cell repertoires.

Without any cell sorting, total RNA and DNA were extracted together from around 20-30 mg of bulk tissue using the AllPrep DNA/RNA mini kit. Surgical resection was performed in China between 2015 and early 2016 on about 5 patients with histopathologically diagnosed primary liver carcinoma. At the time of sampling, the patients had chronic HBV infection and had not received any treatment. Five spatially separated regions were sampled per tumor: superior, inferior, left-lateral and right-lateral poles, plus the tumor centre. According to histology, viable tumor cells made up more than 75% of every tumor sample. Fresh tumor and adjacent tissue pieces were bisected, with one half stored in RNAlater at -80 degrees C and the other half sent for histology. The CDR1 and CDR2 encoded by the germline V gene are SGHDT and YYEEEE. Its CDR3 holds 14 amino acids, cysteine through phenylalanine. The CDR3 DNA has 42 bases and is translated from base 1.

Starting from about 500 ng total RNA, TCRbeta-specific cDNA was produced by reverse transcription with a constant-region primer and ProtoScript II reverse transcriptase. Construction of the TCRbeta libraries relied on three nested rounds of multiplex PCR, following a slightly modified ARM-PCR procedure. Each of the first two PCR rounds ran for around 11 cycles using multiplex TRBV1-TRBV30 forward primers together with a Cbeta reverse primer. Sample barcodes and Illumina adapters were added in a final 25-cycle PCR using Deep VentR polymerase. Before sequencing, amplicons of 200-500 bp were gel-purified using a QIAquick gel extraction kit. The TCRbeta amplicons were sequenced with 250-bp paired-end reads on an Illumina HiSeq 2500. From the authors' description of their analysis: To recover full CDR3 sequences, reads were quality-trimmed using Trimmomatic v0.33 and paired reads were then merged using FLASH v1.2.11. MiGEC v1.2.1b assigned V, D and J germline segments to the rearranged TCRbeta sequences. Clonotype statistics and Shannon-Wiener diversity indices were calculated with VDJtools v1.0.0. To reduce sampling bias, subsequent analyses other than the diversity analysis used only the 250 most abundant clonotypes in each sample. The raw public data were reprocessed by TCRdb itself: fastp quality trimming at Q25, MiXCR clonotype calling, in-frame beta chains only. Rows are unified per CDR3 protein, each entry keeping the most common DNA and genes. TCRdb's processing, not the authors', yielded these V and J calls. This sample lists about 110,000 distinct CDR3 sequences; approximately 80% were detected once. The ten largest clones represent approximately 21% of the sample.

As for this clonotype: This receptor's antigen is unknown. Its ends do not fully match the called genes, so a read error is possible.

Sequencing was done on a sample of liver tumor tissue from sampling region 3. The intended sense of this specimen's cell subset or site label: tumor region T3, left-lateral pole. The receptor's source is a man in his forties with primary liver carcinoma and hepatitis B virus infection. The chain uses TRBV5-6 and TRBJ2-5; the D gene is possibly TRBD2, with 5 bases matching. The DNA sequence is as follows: TGTGCTAGCAGCTTGAAGGCTAGCCAAGAGACCCAGTATTTC. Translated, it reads CASSLKASQETQYF.